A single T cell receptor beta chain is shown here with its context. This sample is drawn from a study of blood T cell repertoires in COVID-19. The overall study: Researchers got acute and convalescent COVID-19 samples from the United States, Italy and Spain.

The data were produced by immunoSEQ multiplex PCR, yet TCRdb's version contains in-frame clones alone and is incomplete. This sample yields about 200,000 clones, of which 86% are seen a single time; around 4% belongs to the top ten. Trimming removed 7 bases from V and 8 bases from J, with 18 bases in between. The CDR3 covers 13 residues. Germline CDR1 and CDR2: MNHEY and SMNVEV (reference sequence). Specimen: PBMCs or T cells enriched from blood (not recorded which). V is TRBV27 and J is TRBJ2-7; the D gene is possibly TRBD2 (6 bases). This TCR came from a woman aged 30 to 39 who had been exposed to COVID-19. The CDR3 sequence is CASTLAEGRKQYF. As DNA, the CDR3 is TGTGCCAGCACCCTGGCCGAGGGGAGGAAGCAGTACTTC.